The clone carrying this T cell receptor beta chain was picked up a small number of times. Its antigen is still unknown. TCRdb processed the 5' RACE reads anew with MiXCR; each CDR3 protein has one entry. The table has about 100,000 distinct CDR3 sequences, 4% to 4.5% seen once. The CDR3 covers 14 residues. Germline lookup yields CDR1 MGHRA and CDR2 YSYEKL. With 2 bases removed from V and 9 bases from J, the gap between germline ends came to 17 bases. Time point here: sample taken at primary tumor resection. There were some 76 donors, all of them untreated patients with early-stage non-small cell lung cancer. Sequencing covered unsorted whole RNA taken from tumor, nontumor lung or frozen PBMC. This record comes from a study of spatial heterogeneity in lung cancer. Study information: TCR transcript abundance in tumor regions was strongly correlated with the T cell module score obtained from matched bulk RNA-seq.

Study results and limitations: Mutation tallies in tumors tracked expanded intratumoral alpha and beta TCR counts.

The sequence came from a male donor with early-stage non-small cell lung cancer. Material: lung tumor tissue, obtained at surgery. The chain is built from TRBV4-1 and TRBJ2-7, with a possible D match to TRBD2 (6 bases). CDR3 coding DNA: TGCGCCAGCAGCCAACTACCAATCGGGGGAGGGCAGTACTTC. It specifies CASSQLPIGGGQYF.